What follows describes a single TCR beta chain. The data belong to a study of blood T cell repertoires in COVID-19. Study overall: The United States, Italy and Spain were the sources of the acute and convalescent COVID-19 samples. Sources were T cells, B-cell-depleted T cells, or PBMCs; the material itself was cDNA or gDNA.

The CDR3 extends over 15 amino acids. V dropped 6 bases and J dropped 7 bases, with 16 bases sitting between them. In germline, CDR1 is MNHEY, CDR2 SVGAGI. Measured with immunoSEQ multiplex PCR; TCRdb has only the in-frame clones, and not every one. This sample has about 260,000 clones; about 89% occur once, and the top ten carry about 8.7%. Sequenced sample: peripheral blood. The chain employs TRBV6-5 and TRBJ1-6, with TRBD1 as a possible D gene (6 bases). The TCR was taken from a man aged 35 to 55 with active or convalescent COVID-19. In DNA form, the CDR3 reads TGTGCCAGCAGACCTCAGACGGGGGGCAATTCACCCCTCCACTTT. As protein: CASRPQTGGNSPLHF.